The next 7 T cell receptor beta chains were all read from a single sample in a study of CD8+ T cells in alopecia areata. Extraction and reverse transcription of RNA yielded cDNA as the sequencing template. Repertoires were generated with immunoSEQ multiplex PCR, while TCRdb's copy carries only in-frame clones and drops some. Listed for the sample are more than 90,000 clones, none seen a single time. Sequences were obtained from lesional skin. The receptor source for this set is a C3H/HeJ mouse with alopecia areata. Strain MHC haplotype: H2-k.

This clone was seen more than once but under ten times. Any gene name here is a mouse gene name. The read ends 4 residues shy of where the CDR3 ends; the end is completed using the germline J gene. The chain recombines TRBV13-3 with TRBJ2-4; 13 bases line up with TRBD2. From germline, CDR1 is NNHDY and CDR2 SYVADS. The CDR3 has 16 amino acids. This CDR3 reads CASSERTGGAKNTLYF. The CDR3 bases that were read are TGTGCCAGCAGTGAACGGACTGGGGGGGCCAAAAAC.

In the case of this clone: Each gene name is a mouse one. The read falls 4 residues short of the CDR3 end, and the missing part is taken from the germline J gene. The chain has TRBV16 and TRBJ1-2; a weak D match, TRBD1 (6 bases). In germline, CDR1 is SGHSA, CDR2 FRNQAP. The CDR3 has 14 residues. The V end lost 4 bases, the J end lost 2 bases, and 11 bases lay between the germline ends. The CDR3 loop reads CASSSGTSNSDYTF. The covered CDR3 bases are TGTGCAAGCAGCTCCGGGACATCTAACTCC.

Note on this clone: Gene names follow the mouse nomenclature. The CDR3 loop reads CASSIWGLQDTQYF. The covered CDR3 bases are TGTGCAAGCAGCATCTGGGGGCTCCAAGAC. V gene TRBV16 combines with J gene TRBJ2-5; D may be TRBD2 (7 bases). Read data end 4 residues before the CDR3 end; the end is taken from the germline J gene. V lost 5 bases to trimming and J lost 2 bases, with 11 bases between them. Germline CDR1 and CDR2: SGHSA and FRNQAP. This CDR3 region has 14 residues.

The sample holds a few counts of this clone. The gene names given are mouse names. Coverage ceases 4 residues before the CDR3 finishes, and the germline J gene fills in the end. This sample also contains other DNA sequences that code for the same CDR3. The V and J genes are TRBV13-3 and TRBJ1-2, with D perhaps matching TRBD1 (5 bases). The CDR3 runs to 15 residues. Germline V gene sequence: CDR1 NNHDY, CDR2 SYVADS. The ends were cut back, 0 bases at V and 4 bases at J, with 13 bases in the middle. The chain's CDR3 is CASSDARGRGSDYTF. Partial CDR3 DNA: TGTGCCAGCAGTGATGCAAGAGGGAGGGGCTCC.

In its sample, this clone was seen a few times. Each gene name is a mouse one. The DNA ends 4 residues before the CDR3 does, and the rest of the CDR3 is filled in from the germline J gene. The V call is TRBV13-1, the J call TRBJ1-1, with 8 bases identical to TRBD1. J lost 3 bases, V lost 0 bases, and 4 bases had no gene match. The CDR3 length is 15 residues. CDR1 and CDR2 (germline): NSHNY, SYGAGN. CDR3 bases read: TGTGCCAGCAGTGATGCACAGGGGGTGGACACA. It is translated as CASSDAQGVDT. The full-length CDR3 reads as CASSDAQGVDTEVFF.

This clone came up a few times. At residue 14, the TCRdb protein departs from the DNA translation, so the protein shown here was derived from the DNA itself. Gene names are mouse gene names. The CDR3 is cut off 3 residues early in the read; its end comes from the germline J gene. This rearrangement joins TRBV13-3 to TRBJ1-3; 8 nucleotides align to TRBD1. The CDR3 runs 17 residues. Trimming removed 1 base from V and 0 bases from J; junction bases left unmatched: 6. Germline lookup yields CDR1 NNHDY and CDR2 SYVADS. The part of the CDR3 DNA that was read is TGTGCCAGCAGTGATAAACAGGGGGTTCTTTCTGGAAATACG. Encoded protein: CASSDKQGVLSGNT. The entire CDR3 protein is CASSDKQGVLSGNTLYF.

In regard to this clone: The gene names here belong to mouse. CDR3 DNA, as far as it was read: TGTGCAAGCAGCTTAGGGGGGACTGGGGAAAAC. Encoded protein: CASSLGGTGEN. The CDR3 in full is CASSLGGTGENTLYF. This sequence joins TRBV16 and TRBJ2-4, with 10 bases identical to TRBD2. The read terminates 4 residues ahead of where the CDR3 ends, so the germline J gene completes it. Germline V gene data show CDR1 as SGHSA and CDR2 as FRNQAP. This CDR3 region has 15 residues.